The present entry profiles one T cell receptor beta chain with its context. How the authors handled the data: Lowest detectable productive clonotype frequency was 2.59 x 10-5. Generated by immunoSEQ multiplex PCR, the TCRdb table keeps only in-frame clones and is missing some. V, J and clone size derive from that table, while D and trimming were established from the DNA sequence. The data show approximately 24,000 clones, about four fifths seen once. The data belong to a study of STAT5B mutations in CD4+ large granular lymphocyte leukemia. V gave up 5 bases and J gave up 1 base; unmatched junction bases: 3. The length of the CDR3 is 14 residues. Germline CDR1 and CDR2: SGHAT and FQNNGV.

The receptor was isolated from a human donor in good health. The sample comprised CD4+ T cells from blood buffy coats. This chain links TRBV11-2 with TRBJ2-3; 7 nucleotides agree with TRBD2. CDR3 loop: CASSAAGGTDTQYF. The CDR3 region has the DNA TGTGCCAGCAGCGCCGCGGGGGGCACAGATACGCAGTATTTT. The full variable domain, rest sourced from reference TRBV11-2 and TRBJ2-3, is EAGVAQSPRYKIIEKRQSVAFWCNPISGHATLYWYQQILGQGPKLLIQFQNNGVVDDSQLPKDRFSAERLKGVDSTLKIQPAKLEDSAVYLCASSAAGGTDTQYFGPGTRLTVL.